This T cell receptor beta chain was captured in a study of cytomegalovirus exposure and HLA in healthy donors. Notes on the study in general: The study designated 150 or so TCR beta chains cytomegalovirus-associated.

The CDR3 is made up of 16 amino acids. V was pared by 0 bases and J by 0 bases, with 13 bases between. Germline assignment: CDR1 SGHRS and CDR2 YFSETQ. Primers for the PCR totalled 60 Vbeta and 13 Jbeta. This table comes from immunoSEQ multiplex PCR, and its TCRdb copy is limited to in-frame clones, with some not included. The table includes tens of thousands of clones, about 78% detected once. A word on this clone: Its antigen is undetermined.

Sequencing was performed on PBMCs. The clonotype originates from a male donor in good health and CMV-seronegative. The chain links TRBV5-1 to TRBJ2-7; a possible D gene is TRBD1 (6 bases). The CDR3 DNA sequence: TGCGCCAGCAGCTTGGGGGGGCAGGGGTACTCCTACGAGCAGTACTTC. This gives the protein CASSLGGQGYSYEQYF.